This T cell receptor beta chain emerged from a study of shared clonotypes between healthy human individuals (dated by TCRdb to the early 2020s). Regarding the research as a whole: Three men and two women, aged 18 to 49 years, made up the cohort. To estimate repertoire size and how much clonotype sharing occurs between individuals, the study deeply sequenced the blood TCR repertoires of 4 to 6 healthy adults. To increase sequencing depth and limit assay-specific biases, TCR repertoire library preparation and sequencing were carried out by different laboratories using diverse techniques. Each donor's leukapheresis produced roughly between roughly 0.85 and 10 billion PBMCs. For each donor, CD4 naive and CD4 memory were each given three plates, CD8 naive was given two plates, and CD8 memory was given one plate.

Broader findings and caveats from the paper: Naive subsets generally had larger estimated clonotype richness than memory subsets did. Compared with non-shared clonotypes, the clonotypes found in all four sorted-subset donors had higher generation probabilities. Based on pairwise subsampling, the degree of clonotype sharing among donors was expected to be affected by sequencing depth. Sampling was restricted to blood, and TCR repertoires in tissues likely differ from the TCR repertoires found in blood. Incomplete sequencing was indicated by rarefaction of sorted-subset datasets, despite the large sequencing depth. Sharing across a few donors was observed for 4.5% to 6.5% of naive CD4, 3% to 4% of naive CD8, about 2.3% of memory CD4, and roughly 0.4% of memory CD8 clonotypes. The genetic and exposure-history diversity represented was limited by the small number of donors.

Using the deep immunoSEQ assay, multiplex PCR amplified TCR CDR3 regions from genomic DNA. Extracted genomic DNA from each cell subset was spread evenly across all wells of several immunoSEQ 96-well plates, with each plate serving as a replicate. Each replicate PCR for sorted subsets received about 0.2 ug genomic DNA, equal to roughly 30,000 T cell genomes. The purified libraries were quantified using a Qubit 3.0 fluorometer, sized with a Bioanalyzer 2100, and then quantified again using the KAPA Library Quantification kit. Each immunoSEQ 96-well plate was sequenced on its own single-read 150-cycle Illumina NextSeq 550 flow cell. In the paper's pipeline: The immunoSEQ output contained only junctional sequences without quality scores, so filtering could not match that applied to full-length reads. To assign V/J genes and CDR3, sequences were annotated against IMGT germline references using PyIR, a Python wrapper for IgBLAST v1.9. Any read was removed if the V/J assignment was weak (E-value above 1e-6), the CDR3 was missing, or the read contained stop codons, out-of-frame junctions, or ambiguous translated residues. V3J clonotypes were defined as sequences sharing the same inferred V gene, J gene, and CDR3 amino acid sequence. Percentage overlap between repertoires was calculated by dividing the number of shared unique clonotypes by the size of the smaller repertoire. Three approaches were used to assess repertoire richness: RTK rarefaction, the Chao1 estimator, and Recon v2.1 estimates of unobserved clonotypes. OLGA was used to compute generation probabilities for all TCRbeta clonotypes that the gDNA method yielded from four donors. Entries here come from immuneACCESS through TCRdb and include only in-frame sequences with V and J called. Some clones fail to appear in such tables; in the studies checked, an unresolved V gene covers under half of the shortfall, and the cause of the remainder is unknown. D and trimming were read from the DNA, whereas the V and J calls and clone size are those reported in that table. This sample holds around 1,900,000 clones; over 85% were observed only once. About 1.6% of the sample lies in the top ten.

CD8 naive samples consisted of CD45RO-negative cells that were positively selected for CCR7, yielding a CD45RA+CCR7+ population without TemRA cells. Healthy HIV-negative adults with no recently reported acute infections or vaccinations were included as donors. All donors were Caucasian adults living in Nashville, Tennessee, USA. Blood was collected by leukapheresis, and PBMCs were isolated by Ficoll-Histopaque density gradient centrifugation and then cryopreserved in liquid nitrogen vapor phase. Analytical flow cytometry was used to check the purity and quantity of each magnetically sorted T cell population. Each sorted fraction had its genomic DNA isolated and then quantified by UV absorbance on a Nanodrop 2000c. V is clipped by 3 bases and J by 2 bases, and the sequence between their germline boundaries is 11 bases long. Counted from cysteine to phenylalanine, this CDR3 has 14 amino acids. Only the CDR3 DNA stays, 42 bases, in frame from base 1. CDR1 and CDR2, looked up from the germline V gene (reference sequence), are PRHDT and FYEKMQ.

As regards this clone: This receptor's antigen is unknown. No per-base quality is available; no much larger clone lies one base away.

The sequence is built from TRBV13 and TRBJ2-7; the D gene is tentatively TRBD1 or TRBD2, each matching 5 bases. Material: naive CD8+ T cells from PBMCs. The sample's cell subset or site, from its label and the paper: CD45RA+CCR7+. This receptor was identified in a man aged 18 to 29 in good health. Some clones in this sample may be carry-over from other donors' samples. The sequence in DNA is TGTGCCAGCAGCTTCCGGGACGGAGCCTACGAGCAGTACTTC. It is translated as CASSFRDGAYEQYF.